This entry lists 17 T cell receptor beta chains sequenced from one sample in a study of T cells after yellow fever vaccination. MiXCR, applied by TCRdb to the 5' RACE reads, yields one record per CDR3 protein. There are a few hundred thousand distinct CDR3 sequences in the sample; roughly 7.5% occur only once, and roughly 18% lies in the top ten. Sequencing was performed on PBMCs, taken about 41 days after the first yellow fever vaccination. The receptor set was obtained from a man aged 18-30 years who received the YFV17D yellow fever vaccine.

V gene TRBV4-1 combines with J gene TRBJ1-2, with 10 bases that match TRBD1. Germline assignment: CDR1 MGHRA and CDR2 YSYEKL. The CDR3 contains 16 residues. J lost 7 bases, V lost 0 bases, and 8 bases had no gene match. The CDR3: CASSQEGWTGGRGYTF. The CDR3 bases are TGCGCCAGCAGCCAAGAAGGGTGGACAGGGGGACGTGGCTACACCTTC.

The V call is TRBV9, the J call TRBJ2-3; D is perhaps TRBD2 (5 bases). Germline V gene data show CDR1 as SGDLS and CDR2 as YYNGEE. This CDR3 is built from 16 residues. V was pared by 0 bases and J by 0 bases, with 11 bases between. The CDR3 reads CASSVGRSSSTDTQYF. The CDR3 nucleotides read TGTGCCAGCAGCGTAGGGAGGAGTTCTAGCACAGATACGCAGTATTTT.

The gene calls are TRBV27 and TRBJ2-3; D remains unclear. V dropped 3 bases and J dropped 0 bases, with 7 bases sitting between them. From germline, CDR1 is MNHEY and CDR2 SMNVEV (reference sequence). The CDR3 has 14 residues. The CDR3 region has the DNA TGTGCCAGCAGTTTCTCGTTTAGCACAGATACGCAGTATTTT. Protein sequence: CASSFSFSTDTQYF.

This clonotype was counted many times. An end of the junction differs from the germline gene, which may be a read error. The chain uses TRBV12-3 or TRBV12-4 and TRBJ1-1; D unclear. The CDR3 contains 11 residues. CDR3 sequence reads: CASSFNTEAFF. CDR3 in DNA: TGCGCCAGCAGCTTTAACACTGAAGCTTTCTTT.

This clonotype was recorded at least ten times. V usage is TRBV20-1 and J usage is TRBJ1-6; D perhaps matches TRBD1 (5 bases). The V end was cut by 1 base, the J end by 7 bases, with 11 bases between. Germline V gene sequence: CDR1 DFQATT, CDR2 SNEGSKA (reference sequence). The CDR3 has 14 residues. Here the CDR3 reads CSARVLAGNSPLHF. The CDR3 coding sequence is TGCAGTGCTAGAGTATTGGCAGGGAATTCACCCCTCCACTTT.

This chain uses TRBV29-1 with TRBJ2-3, with TRBD1 matching 8 bases. The CDR3 totals 13 residues. V lost 7 bases to trimming and J lost 0 bases; unmatched junction nucleotides: 3. Germline loops: CDR1 SQVTM, CDR2 ANQGSEA. CDR3 loop: CSATGVSTDTQYF. The CDR3 DNA follows: TGCAGCGCGACAGGGGTTAGCACAGATACGCAGTATTTT.

The rearrangement joins TRBV20-1 to TRBJ1-6, with D perhaps TRBD1 (5 bases). CDR1 and CDR2 (germline): DFQATT, SNEGSKA (reference sequence). This CDR3 comprises 14 residues. Trimming took off 5 bases at V and 5 bases at J, with 13 bases between the two ends. The CDR3 sequence is CSAVPGHNNSPLHF. The CDR3 DNA sequence: TGCAGTGCTGTACCGGGGCACAATAATTCACCCCTCCACTTT.

This chain links TRBV6-2 or TRBV6-3 with TRBJ2-2; TRBD2 aligns across 11 bases. CDR1 MNHEY and CDR2 SVGEGT come from the germline V gene. The CDR3 loop spans 16 amino acids. Trimming took 6 bases from V and 5 from J; bases not matched to a gene: 8. CDR3 nucleotide sequence: TGTGCCAGCAGCCATACGACTAGCGGGGTGACCGGGGAGCTGTTTTTT. Residues: CASSHTTSGVTGELFF.

The rearrangement joins TRBV7-9 to TRBJ1-3; possibly TRBD1 for D (5 bases). The germline V gene has CDR1 SEHNR and CDR2 FQNEAQ (reference sequence). V was pared by 5 bases and J by 0 bases, with 8 bases between. The CDR3 loop spans 14 amino acids. CDR3 amino acids: CASSARGSGNTIYF. In nucleotides, the CDR3 is TGTGCCAGCAGCGCAAGGGGCTCTGGAAACACCATATATTTT.

V usage is TRBV12-3 or TRBV12-4 and J usage is TRBJ2-2; D remains ambiguous. The CDR3 has 12 amino acids. V shed 4 bases and J shed 6 bases, with 6 bases lying between them. CDR3 sequence reads: CASSYLAGELFF. CDR3 in DNA: TGTGCCAGCAGTTACTTAGCCGGGGAGCTGTTTTTT.

The chain carries TRBV11-2 and TRBJ2-7, with 7 positions matching TRBD1. Germline assignment: CDR1 SGHAT and CDR2 FQNNGV. The CDR3 runs to 12 residues. V lost 2 bases to trimming and J lost 7 bases; unmatched junction nucleotides: 2. The CDR3: CASSLPRGEQYV. CDR3 coding DNA: TGTGCCAGCAGCTTACCCAGGGGGGAGCAGTACGTC.

The chain recombines TRBV4-2 with TRBJ1-2; D gene uncertain. The CDR3 totals 13 residues. V was shortened by 0 bases and J by 6 bases, with 8 bases between the two germline ends. Germline values: CDR1 LGHNA, CDR2 YNFKEQ. The CDR3 coding sequence is TGTGCCAGCAGCCAAGATAATGGGGATGGCTACACCTTC. Its translation is CASSQDNGDGYTF.

This clonotype was seen at least ten times. The chain employs TRBV5-1 and TRBJ1-6; 8 bases are a match to TRBD1. Per germline, CDR1 SGHRS and CDR2 YFSETQ. The CDR3 is made up of 14 amino acids. Unmatched junction bases numbered 2, after V lost 4 bases and J lost 5 bases. CDR3 loop: CASSGQGNNSPLHF. The CDR3 DNA follows: TGCGCCAGCAGCGGACAGGGAAATAATTCACCCCTCCACTTT. The whole variable domain, filled in from reference TRBV5-1 and TRBJ1-6, reads KAGVTQTPRYLIKTRGQQVTLSCSPISGHRSVSWYQQTPGQGLQFLFEYFSETQRNKGNFPGRFSGRQFSNSRSEMNVSTLELGDSALYLCASSGQGNNSPLHFGNGTRLTVT.

This clonotype was picked up a small number of times. The chain has TRBV7-8 and TRBJ2-2; D ambiguous. V was pared by 5 bases and J by 9 bases, with 10 bases between. This CDR3 comprises 12 residues. Germline V gene data show CDR1 as SGHVS and CDR2 as FQNEAQ. This CDR3 is CASSDSLWELFF. CDR3 coding DNA: TGTGCCAGCAGCGACTCTCTGTGGGAGCTGTTTTTT.

Comment on this clonotype: One end of the junction fails to match germline, which may point to a read error. The chain uses TRBV11-1 and TRBJ2-7; D ambiguous. The germline V gene encodes CDR1 SGHAT and CDR2 FQDESV (reference sequence). The CDR3 is 13 amino acids. The CDR3: CASSLGSSYEQSF. For the CDR3, the DNA is TGTGCCAGCAGCTTAGGCAGCTCCTACGAGCAGTCCTTC. The whole variable domain, filled in from reference TRBV11-1 and TRBJ2-7, reads EAEVAQSPRYKITEKSQAVAFWCDPISGHATLYWYRQILGQGPELLVQFQDESVVDDSQLPKDRFSAERLKGVDSTLKIQPAELGDSAMYLCASSLGSSYEQSFGPGTRLTVT.

This clonotype was seen a few times. The gene calls are TRBV20-1 and TRBJ2-3, with D maybe TRBD1 (6 bases). The CDR3 is made up of 14 amino acids. V dropped 3 bases and J dropped 2 bases, with 12 bases sitting between them. In germline, CDR1 is DFQATT, CDR2 SNEGSKA (reference sequence). DNA of the CDR3: TGCAGTGCTAGCGACAGGCGCCTCACAGATACGCAGTATTTT. Its protein is CSASDRRLTDTQYF.

This chain links TRBV7-6 with TRBJ2-3; 10 bases are shared with TRBD2. The V gene end was trimmed by 5 bases and the J gene end by 2 bases; junction bases not matched to a gene: 13. This CDR3 has 18 residues. CDR1 is SGHVS, CDR2 FNYEAQ, per germline. CDR3 bases: TGTGCCAGCAGCCGTGGAGCCGGGACTAGCGACTTCACAGATACGCAGTATTTT. Residues: CASSRGAGTSDFTDTQYF.